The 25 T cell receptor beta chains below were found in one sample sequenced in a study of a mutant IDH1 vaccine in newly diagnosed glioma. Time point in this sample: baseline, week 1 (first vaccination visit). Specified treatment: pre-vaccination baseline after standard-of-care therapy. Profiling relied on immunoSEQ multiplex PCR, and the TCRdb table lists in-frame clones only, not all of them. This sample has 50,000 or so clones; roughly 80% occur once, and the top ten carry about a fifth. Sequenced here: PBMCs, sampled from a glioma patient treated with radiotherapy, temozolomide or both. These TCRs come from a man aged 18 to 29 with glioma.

The CDR3 reads CASSQDLGGTGYNEQFF. CDR3 in DNA: TGTGCCAGCAGCCAAGATCTAGGCGGGACAGGATACAATGAGCAGTTCTTC. The chain couples TRBV4-2 to TRBJ2-1, with 8 bases aligning to TRBD1. The CDR3 is 17 residues long. After removal of 0 bases from V and 4 bases from J, the junction contained 8 bases not matched to a gene. Germline lookup yields CDR1 LGHNA and CDR2 YNFKEQ.

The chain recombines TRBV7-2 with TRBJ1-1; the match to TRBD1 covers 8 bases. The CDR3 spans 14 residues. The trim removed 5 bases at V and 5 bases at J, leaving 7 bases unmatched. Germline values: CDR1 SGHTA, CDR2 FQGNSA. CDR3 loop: CASSPDRGETEAFF. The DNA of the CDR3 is TGTGCCAGCAGCCCCGACAGGGGAGAAACTGAAGCTTTCTTT. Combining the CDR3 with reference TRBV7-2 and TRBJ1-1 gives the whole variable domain GAGVSQSPSNKVTEKGKDVELRCDPISGHTALYWYRQSLGQGLEFLIYFQGNSAPDKSGLPSDRFSAERTGGSVSTLTIQRTQQEDSAVYLCASSPDRGETEAFFGQGTRLTVV.

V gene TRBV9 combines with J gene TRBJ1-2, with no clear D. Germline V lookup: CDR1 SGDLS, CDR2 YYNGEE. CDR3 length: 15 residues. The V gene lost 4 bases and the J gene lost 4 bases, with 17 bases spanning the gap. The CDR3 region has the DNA TGTGCCAGCAGCCCTTACACCGCTTCGTCCTATGGCTACACCTTC. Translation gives CASSPYTASSYGYTF.

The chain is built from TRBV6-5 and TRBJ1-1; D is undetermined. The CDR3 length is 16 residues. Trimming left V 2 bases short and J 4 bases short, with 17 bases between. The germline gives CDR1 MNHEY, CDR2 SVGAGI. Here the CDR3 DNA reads TGTGCCAGCAGTTACGGAGGCAGCCGGCGGGTCACTGAAGCTTTCTTT. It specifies CASSYGGSRRVTEAFF.

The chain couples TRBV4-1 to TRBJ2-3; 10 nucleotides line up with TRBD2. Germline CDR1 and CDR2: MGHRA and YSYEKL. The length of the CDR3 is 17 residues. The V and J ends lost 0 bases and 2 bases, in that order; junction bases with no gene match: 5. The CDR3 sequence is CASSQDDSGGTTDTQYF. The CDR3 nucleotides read TGCGCCAGCAGCCAAGATGATAGCGGGGGGACCACAGATACGCAGTATTTT.

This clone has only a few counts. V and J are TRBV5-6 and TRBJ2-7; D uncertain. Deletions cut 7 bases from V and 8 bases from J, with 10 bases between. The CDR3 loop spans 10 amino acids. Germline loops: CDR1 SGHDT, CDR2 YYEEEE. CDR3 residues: CASGSPKQYF. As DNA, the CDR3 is TGTGCCAGCGGAAGCCCAAAGCAGTACTTC.

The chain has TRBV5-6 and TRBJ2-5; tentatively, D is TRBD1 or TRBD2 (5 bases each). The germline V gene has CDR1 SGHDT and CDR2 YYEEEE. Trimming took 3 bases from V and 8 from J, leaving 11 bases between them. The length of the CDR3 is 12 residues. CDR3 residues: CASSSPGRTQYF. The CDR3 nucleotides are TGTGCCAGCAGCTCGCCAGGGAGAACCCAGTACTTC.

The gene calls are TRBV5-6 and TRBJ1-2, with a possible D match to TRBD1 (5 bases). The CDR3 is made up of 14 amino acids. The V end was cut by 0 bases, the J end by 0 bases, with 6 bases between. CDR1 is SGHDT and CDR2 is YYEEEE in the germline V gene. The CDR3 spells CASSLAGANYGYTF. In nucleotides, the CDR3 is TGTGCCAGCAGCTTGGCGGGGGCTAACTATGGCTACACCTTC.

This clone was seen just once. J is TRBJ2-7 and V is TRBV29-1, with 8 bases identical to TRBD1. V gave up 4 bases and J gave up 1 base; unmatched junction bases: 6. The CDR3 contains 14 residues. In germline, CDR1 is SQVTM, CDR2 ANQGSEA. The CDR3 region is CSVGPQGESYEQYF. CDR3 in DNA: TGCAGCGTTGGGCCACAGGGGGAGTCCTACGAGCAGTACTTC.

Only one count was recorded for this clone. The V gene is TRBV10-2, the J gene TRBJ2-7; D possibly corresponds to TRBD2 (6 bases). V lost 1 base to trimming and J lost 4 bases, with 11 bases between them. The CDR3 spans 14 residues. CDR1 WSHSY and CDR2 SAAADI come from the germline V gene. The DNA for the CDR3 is TGCGCCAGCAGTGAGTTATTAGCGGAATACGAGCAGTACTTC. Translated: CASSELLAEYEQYF.

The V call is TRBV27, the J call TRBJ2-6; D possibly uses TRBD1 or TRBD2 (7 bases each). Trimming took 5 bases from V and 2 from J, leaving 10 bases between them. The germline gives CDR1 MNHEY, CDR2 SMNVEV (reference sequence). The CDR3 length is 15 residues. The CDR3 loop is CASSQGGPGANVLTF. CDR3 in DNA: TGTGCCAGCAGTCAGGGGGGGCCTGGGGCCAACGTCCTGACTTTC.

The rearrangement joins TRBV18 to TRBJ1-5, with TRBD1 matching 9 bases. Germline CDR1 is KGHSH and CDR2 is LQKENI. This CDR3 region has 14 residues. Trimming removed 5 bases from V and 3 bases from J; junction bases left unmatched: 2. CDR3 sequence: CASSAQGANQPQHF. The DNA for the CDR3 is TGTGCCAGCTCAGCACAGGGGGCCAATCAGCCCCAGCATTTT.

CDR3 coding DNA: TGTGCCACCAGCAGAGCCGGGACAGGGGGTCGGGATACGCAGTATTTT. This translates into CATSRAGTGGRDTQYF. The chain carries TRBV15 and TRBJ2-3, with 11 bases matching TRBD1. Germline trimming cut 1 base from V and 6 bases from J; bases unmatched to any gene: 6. Germline CDR1 and CDR2: LNHNV and YYDKDF (reference sequence). The CDR3 length is 16 residues.

CDR3 in DNA: TGTGCCACCAGTTCGAGAGAGAAACAGGGGGCTTACATTCAGTACTTC. Translation: CATSSREKQGAYIQYF. V usage is TRBV15 and J usage is TRBJ2-4, with 9 positions matching TRBD1. Looked up from germline, CDR1 is LNHNV and CDR2 is YYDKDF (reference sequence). V shed 6 bases and J 8 bases; nucleotides not matched to a gene: 14. The CDR3 consists of 16 residues.

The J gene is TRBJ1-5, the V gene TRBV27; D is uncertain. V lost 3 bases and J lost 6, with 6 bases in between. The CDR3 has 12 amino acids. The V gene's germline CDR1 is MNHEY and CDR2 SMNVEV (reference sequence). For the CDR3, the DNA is TGTGCCAGCAGTTTTTTAGGTCAGCCCCAGCATTTT. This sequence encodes CASSFLGQPQHF.

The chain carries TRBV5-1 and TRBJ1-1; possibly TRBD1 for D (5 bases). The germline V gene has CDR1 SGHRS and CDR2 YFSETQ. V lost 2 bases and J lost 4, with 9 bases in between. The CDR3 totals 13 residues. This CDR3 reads CASSFLGGTEAFF. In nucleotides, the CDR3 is TGCGCCAGCAGCTTTCTGGGGGGCACTGAAGCTTTCTTT.

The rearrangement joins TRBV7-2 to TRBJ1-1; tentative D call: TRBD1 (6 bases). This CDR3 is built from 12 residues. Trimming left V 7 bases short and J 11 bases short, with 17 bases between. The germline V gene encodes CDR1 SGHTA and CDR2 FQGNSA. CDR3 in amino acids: CASKRTAGGAFF. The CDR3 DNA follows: TGTGCCAGCAAGAGGACAGCCGGGGGGGCTTTCTTT.

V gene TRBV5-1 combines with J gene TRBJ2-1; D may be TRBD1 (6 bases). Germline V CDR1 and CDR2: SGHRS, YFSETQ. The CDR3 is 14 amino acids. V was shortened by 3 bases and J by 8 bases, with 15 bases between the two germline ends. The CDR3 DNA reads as TGCGCCAGCAGCTCCCTACAGGGCCTTGATGAGCAGTTCTTC. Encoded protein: CASSSLQGLDEQFF.

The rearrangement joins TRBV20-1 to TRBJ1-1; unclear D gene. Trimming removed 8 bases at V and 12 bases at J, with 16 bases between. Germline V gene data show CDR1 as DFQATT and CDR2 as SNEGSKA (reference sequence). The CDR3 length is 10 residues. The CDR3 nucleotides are TGCAGTTGGGGAAGTCCCGGAACTTTCTTT. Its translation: CSWGSPGTFF.

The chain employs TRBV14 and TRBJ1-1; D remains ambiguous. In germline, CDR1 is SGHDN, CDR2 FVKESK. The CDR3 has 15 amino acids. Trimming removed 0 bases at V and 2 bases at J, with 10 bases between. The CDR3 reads CASSQDLTVNTEAFF. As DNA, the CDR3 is TGTGCCAGCAGCCAAGATTTAACAGTAAACACTGAAGCTTTCTTT.

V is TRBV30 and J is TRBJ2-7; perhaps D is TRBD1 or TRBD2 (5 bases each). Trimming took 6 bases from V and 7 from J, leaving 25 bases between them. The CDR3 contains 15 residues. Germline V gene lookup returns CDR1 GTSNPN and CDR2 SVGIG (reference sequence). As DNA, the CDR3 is TGTGCCTGCCGGGACCGCATTTACGGGGCAGGGGAGCAGTACTTC. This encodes CACRDRIYGAGEQYF.

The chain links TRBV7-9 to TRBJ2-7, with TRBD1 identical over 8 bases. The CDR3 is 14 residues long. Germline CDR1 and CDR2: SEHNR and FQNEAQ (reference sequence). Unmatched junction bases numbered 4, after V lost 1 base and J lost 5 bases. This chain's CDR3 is CASSLDQGANEQYF. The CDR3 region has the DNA TGTGCCAGCAGCTTAGATCAGGGGGCAAACGAGCAGTACTTC.

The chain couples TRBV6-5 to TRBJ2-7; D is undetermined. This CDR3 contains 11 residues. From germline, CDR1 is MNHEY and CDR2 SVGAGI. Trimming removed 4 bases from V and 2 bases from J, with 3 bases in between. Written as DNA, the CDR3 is TGTGCCAGCAGTTCTACCTACGAGCAGTACTTC. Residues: CASSSTYEQYF.

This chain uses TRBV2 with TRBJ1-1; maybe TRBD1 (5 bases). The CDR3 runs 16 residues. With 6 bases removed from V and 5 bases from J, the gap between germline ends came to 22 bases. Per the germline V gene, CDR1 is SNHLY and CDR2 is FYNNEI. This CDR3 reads CASSTRDPTFGTEAFF. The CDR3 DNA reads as TGTGCCAGCAGCACCCGGGACCCCACTTTCGGGACTGAAGCTTTCTTT. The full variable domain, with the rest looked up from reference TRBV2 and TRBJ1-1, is EPEVTQTPSHQVTQMGQEVILRCVPISNHLYFYWYRQILGQKVEFLVSFYNNEISEKSEIFDDQFSVERPDGSNFTLKIRSTKLEDSAMYFCASSTRDPTFGTEAFFGQGTRLTVV.

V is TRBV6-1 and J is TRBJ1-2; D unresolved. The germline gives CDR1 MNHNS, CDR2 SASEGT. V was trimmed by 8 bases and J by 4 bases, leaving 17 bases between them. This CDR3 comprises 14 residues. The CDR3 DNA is TGTGCCAGCGCGGAGTTAAGAGGGCCCTATGGCTACACCTTC. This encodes CASAELRGPYGYTF.